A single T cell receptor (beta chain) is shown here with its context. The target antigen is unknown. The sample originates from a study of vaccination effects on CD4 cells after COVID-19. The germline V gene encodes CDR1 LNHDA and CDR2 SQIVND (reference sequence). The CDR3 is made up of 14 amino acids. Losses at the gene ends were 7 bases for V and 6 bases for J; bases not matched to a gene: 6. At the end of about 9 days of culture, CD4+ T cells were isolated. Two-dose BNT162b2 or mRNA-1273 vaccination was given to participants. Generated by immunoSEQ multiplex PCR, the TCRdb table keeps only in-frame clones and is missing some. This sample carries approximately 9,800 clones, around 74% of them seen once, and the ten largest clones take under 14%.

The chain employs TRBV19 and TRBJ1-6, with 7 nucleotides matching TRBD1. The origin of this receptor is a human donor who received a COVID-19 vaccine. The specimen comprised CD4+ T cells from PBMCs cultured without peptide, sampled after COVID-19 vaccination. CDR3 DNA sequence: TGTGCCAGTACCTTGACAGGGACTAATTCACCCCTCCACTTT. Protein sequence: CASTLTGTNSPLHF.